This entry lists 27 T cell receptor beta chains sequenced from one sample in a study of T cell responses to AZD1222 COVID-19 vaccine. Sequenced by immunoSEQ multiplex PCR; TCRdb stores in-frame clones only, minus some. The sample lists over 150,000 clones; more than 75% were seen once. The sample was peripheral blood, taken 28 days after the second AZD1222 dose. The receptor source for this set is an adult who received the AZD1222 COVID-19 vaccine.

This clone was seen a few times. The chain is built from TRBV3-1 (or the pseudogene TRBV3-2) and TRBJ1-1, with D perhaps matching TRBD1 (6 bases). The V and J ends lost 1 base and 2 bases respectively, with 8 bases between them. Germline loops: CDR1 LGHDT, CDR2 YNNKEL (reference sequence). The CDR3 covers 14 residues. CDR3 nucleotide sequence: TGTGCCAGCAGCCAAGGCAGGGGAAACACTGAAGCTTTCTTT. Translating gives CASSQGRGNTEAFF.

This clone was counted a single time. The chain uses TRBV7-6 and TRBJ2-1, with D unclear. Germline CDR1 SGHVS, CDR2 FNYEAQ. V lost 5 bases to trimming and J lost 6 bases, with 8 bases between them. This CDR3 has 12 residues. The CDR3 loop is CASSIYRNEQFF. CDR3 in DNA: TGTGCCAGCAGCATCTATCGCAATGAGCAGTTCTTC.

The chain carries TRBV3-1 (or the pseudogene TRBV3-2) and TRBJ2-3; 9 bases align to TRBD2. Germline V CDR1 and CDR2: LGHDT, YNNKEL (reference sequence). V shed 2 bases and J 3 bases; nucleotides not matched to a gene: 12. The CDR3 totals 18 residues. In DNA form, the CDR3 reads TGTGCCAGCAGCCAAACCCTAGCGGGAAACATACGGACAGATACGCAGTATTTT. Protein sequence: CASSQTLAGNIRTDTQYF.

The V call is TRBV7-2, the J call TRBJ2-4; tentative D call: TRBD2 (6 bases). This CDR3 contains 16 residues. Looked up from germline, CDR1 is SGHTA and CDR2 is FQGNSA. V was trimmed by 0 bases and J by 0 bases, leaving 9 bases between them. The CDR3 loop is CASSLAGGLAKNIQYF. In nucleotides, the CDR3 is TGTGCCAGCAGCTTAGCGGGGGGACTAGCCAAAAACATTCAGTACTTC.

The gene calls are TRBV6-5 and TRBJ2-2; 9 nucleotides match TRBD1. The CDR3 has 15 amino acids. Germline V CDR1 and CDR2: MNHEY, SVGAGI. V lost 5 bases and J lost 7; bases outside the gene matches: 8. In DNA form, the CDR3 reads TGTGCCAGCAGTATAGACAGGGGGTACGGCGGGGAGCTGTTTTTT. It yields the protein CASSIDRGYGGELFF.

The rearrangement uses TRBV6-1 and TRBJ1-1; TRBD1 might be the D (5 bases). Germline V lookup: CDR1 MNHNS, CDR2 SASEGT. V was clipped by 4 bases and J by 1 base, with 19 bases between them. This CDR3 has 17 amino acids. CDR3 protein: CASSARRAGRRNTEAFF. In DNA form, the CDR3 reads TGTGCCAGCAGTGCAAGGAGGGCAGGGCGGCGGAACACTGAAGCTTTCTTT.

This chain joins TRBV19 and TRBJ1-2; 7 bases map to TRBD1. Trimming removed 9 bases from V and 6 bases from J; junction bases left unmatched: 4. CDR3 size: 11 residues. Germline V gives CDR1 LNHDA, CDR2 SQIVND (reference sequence). The CDR3 here is CASHRGDGYTF. Written as DNA, the CDR3 is TGTGCCAGCCACAGGGGTGATGGCTACACCTTC.

This clone was seen a single time. V is TRBV6-5 and J is TRBJ1-2; TRBD1 is a possible D gene (5 bases). CDR1 and CDR2 (germline): MNHEY, SVGAGI. V lost 4 bases and J 3 bases, leaving 12 bases between the germline ends. The CDR3 loop spans 14 amino acids. CDR3 DNA sequence: TGTGCCAGCAGTTCGGGGGGTAACGACTATGGCTACACCTTC. Protein sequence: CASSSGGNDYGYTF.

The chain uses TRBV27 and TRBJ1-4, with D uncertain. Germline assignment: CDR1 MNHEY and CDR2 SMNVEV (reference sequence). This CDR3 is 14 amino acids long. Trimming pared 2 bases from V and 8 bases from J, leaving 12 bases between. Here the CDR3 reads CASSLVMLGEKLFF. CDR3 nucleotide sequence: TGTGCCAGCAGTTTAGTAATGCTGGGGGAAAAACTGTTTTTT.

The chain uses TRBV5-1 and TRBJ1-2; D is ambiguous. The V and J ends lost 2 bases and 8 bases respectively, with 16 bases between them. The CDR3 is made up of 14 amino acids. Germline V gene sequence: CDR1 SGHRS, CDR2 YFSETQ. The CDR3 reads CASSLTPRSGGYTF. DNA for the CDR3: TGCGCCAGCAGCTTAACGCCGCGATCGGGGGGCTACACCTTC.

The DNA for the CDR3 is TGTGCCAGCAGCCAGGAACCCGGACAGGGAAGTCAGCCCCAGCATTTT. Its protein is CASSQEPGQGSQPQHF. The gene calls are TRBV4-2 and TRBJ1-5, with 8 positions matching TRBD1. The ends lost 3 bases at V and 6 bases at J; junction bases unmatched: 10. The CDR3 sequence is 16 residues long. The germline V gene encodes CDR1 LGHNA and CDR2 YNFKEQ.

The chain uses TRBV29-1 and TRBJ1-5, with D unresolved. V was pared by 4 bases and J by 0 bases, with 10 bases between. In germline, CDR1 is SQVTM, CDR2 ANQGSEA. This CDR3 has 14 amino acids. CDR3 in amino acids: CSVAETHSNQPQHF. CDR3 DNA sequence: TGCAGCGTTGCCGAGACACATAGCAATCAGCCCCAGCATTTT.

The chain links TRBV18 to TRBJ1-2, with TRBD1 as a possible D gene (6 bases). This CDR3 has 13 amino acids. Germline-derived CDR1 and CDR2 are KGHSH and LQKENI. The V end lost 2 bases, the J end lost 6 bases, and 10 bases lay between the germline ends. This CDR3 reads CASSPTTGDGYTF. Here the CDR3 DNA reads TGTGCCAGCTCACCAACGACAGGTGATGGCTACACCTTC.

V usage is TRBV7-2 and J usage is TRBJ2-2; D may match TRBD1 or TRBD2 (5 bases each). The CDR3 sequence is 15 residues long. Trimming took 2 bases from V and 9 from J, leaving 16 bases between them. CDR1 SGHTA and CDR2 FQGNSA come from the germline V gene. The CDR3 loop is CASSLYGTSGRELFF. The CDR3 DNA is TGTGCCAGCAGCTTATATGGGACCTCCGGAAGGGAGCTGTTTTTT. The variable domain in full, with the rest retrieved from reference TRBV7-2 and TRBJ2-2, is GAGVSQSPSNKVTEKGKDVELRCDPISGHTALYWYRQSLGQGLEFLIYFQGNSAPDKSGLPSDRFSAERTGGSVSTLTIQRTQQEDSAVYLCASSLYGTSGRELFFGEGSRLTVL.

The J gene is TRBJ2-7, the V gene TRBV5-1; D uncertain. The CDR3 loop spans 13 amino acids. Germline-derived CDR1 and CDR2 are SGHRS and YFSETQ. Deletions cut 0 bases from V and 4 bases from J, with 8 bases between. Here the CDR3 DNA reads TGCGCCAGCAGCTTGGCCGATGGGTACGAGCAGTACTTC. Translated: CASSLADGYEQYF. The full variable domain, completed using reference TRBV5-1 and TRBJ2-7, is KAGVTQTPRYLIKTRGQQVTLSCSPISGHRSVSWYQQTPGQGLQFLFEYFSETQRNKGNFPGRFSGRQFSNSRSEMNVSTLELGDSALYLCASSLADGYEQYFGPGTRLTVT.

The chain carries TRBV4-2 and TRBJ2-4, with TRBD2 matching 12 bases. Germline V lookup: CDR1 LGHNA, CDR2 YNFKEQ. The CDR3 spans 19 residues. With V trimmed by 0 bases and J by 0 bases, 6 bases remained unmatched. The CDR3 loop is CASSQDGLAGGLAKNIQYF. In nucleotides, the CDR3 is TGTGCCAGCAGCCAAGACGGCCTAGCGGGGGGGCTAGCCAAAAACATTCAGTACTTC.

The chain is built from TRBV5-8 and TRBJ1-1; TRBD1 agrees at 7 bases. V was pared by 0 bases and J by 1 base, with 3 bases of the junction left unmatched. Germline V gene lookup returns CDR1 SGHTS and CDR2 YDEGEE. The CDR3 consists of 15 residues. The CDR3 sequence is CASSLGGTANTEAFF. The CDR3 nucleotides read TGTGCCAGCAGCTTGGGGGGGACAGCGAACACTGAAGCTTTCTTT. The whole variable domain, remainder taken from reference TRBV5-8 and TRBJ1-1, is EAGVTQSPTHLIKTRGQQATLRCSPISGHTSVYWYQQALGLGLQFLLWYDEGEERNRGNFPPRFSGRQFPNYSSELNVNALELEDSALYLCASSLGGTANTEAFFGQGTRLTVV.

The chain recombines TRBV18 with TRBJ2-2, with D uncertain. The CDR3 totals 16 residues. The V gene lost 3 bases and the J gene lost 0 bases, with 11 bases spanning the gap. CDR1 and CDR2 (germline): KGHSH, LQKENI. This chain's CDR3 is CASSPRTEANTGELFF. CDR3 coding DNA: TGTGCCAGCTCACCGAGGACGGAAGCGAACACCGGGGAGCTGTTTTTT.

This sequence joins TRBV7-2 and TRBJ1-2; D possibly corresponds to TRBD1 (5 bases). Trimming left V 1 base short and J 3 bases short, with 12 bases between. Germline V lookup: CDR1 SGHTA, CDR2 FQGNSA. This CDR3 has 15 residues. CDR3 DNA: TGTGCCAGCAGCTTAGTACAGGATAGCTACTATGGCTACACCTTC. As protein: CASSLVQDSYYGYTF.

The chain is built from TRBV4-1 and TRBJ1-1; D possibly corresponds to TRBD1 (6 bases). V dropped 0 bases and J dropped 6 bases, with 17 bases sitting between them. CDR1 is MGHRA, CDR2 YSYEKL, per germline. This CDR3 has 16 residues. CDR3 nucleotides: TGCGCCAGCAGCCAAGAGATCAGGGGTCTCGTCCCTGAAGCTTTCTTT. Translated: CASSQEIRGLVPEAFF.

The rearrangement links TRBV6-5 to TRBJ2-2; D gene uncertain. The V end was cut by 6 bases, the J end by 1 base, with 9 bases between. The CDR3 runs 14 residues. Germline loops: CDR1 MNHEY, CDR2 SVGAGI. CDR3 amino acids: CASSGRLNTGELFF. In DNA, the CDR3 is TGTGCCAGCAGCGGACGGTTGAACACCGGGGAGCTGTTTTTT.

This clone was recorded only once. The J gene is TRBJ1-1, the V gene TRBV2; D gene uncertain. Trimming cost V 8 bases and J 1 base, with 17 bases left between them. Germline-derived CDR1 and CDR2 are SNHLY and FYNNEI. There are 15 residues in the CDR3. The CDR3 nucleotides are TGTGCCAGCCAAAGTCGGGCGGGTTGGAACACTGAAGCTTTCTTT. Amino acids: CASQSRAGWNTEAFF.

In regard to this clone: Other DNA sequences from this sample encode an identical CDR3 as well. V gene TRBV5-1 combines with J gene TRBJ2-5, with a possible D match to TRBD1 (6 bases). The germline V gene has CDR1 SGHRS and CDR2 YFSETQ. This CDR3 has 13 residues. Trimming left V 0 bases short and J 5 bases short, with 8 bases between. The CDR3: CASSLDRVETQYF. For the CDR3, the DNA is TGCGCCAGCAGCTTGGACAGGGTTGAGACCCAGTACTTC.

V and J are TRBV20-1 and TRBJ1-2; a possible D gene is TRBD1 (5 bases). Germline-derived CDR1 and CDR2 are DFQATT and SNEGSKA (reference sequence). Trimming cost V 0 bases and J 6 bases, with 5 bases left between them. The CDR3 length is 11 residues. CDR3 loop: CSARDRDGYTF. As DNA, the CDR3 is TGCAGTGCTAGAGACAGGGATGGCTACACCTTC.

Only one count was recorded for this clone. CDR3 nucleotides: TGCAGCATTAGAGATACTGAAGCTTTCTTT. It encodes CSIRDTEAFF. The chain joins TRBV29-1 to TRBJ1-1; D is unresolved. CDR3 length equals 10 residues. Germline CDR1 is SQVTM and CDR2 is ANQGSEA. Trimming pared 8 bases from V and 5 bases from J, leaving 9 bases between.

This chain connects TRBV30 to TRBJ1-5; 8 bases fit TRBD1. CDR1 GTSNPN and CDR2 SVGIG come from the germline V gene (reference sequence). The V segment lost 4 bases and the J segment 6 bases; nucleotides outside the gene matches: 2. The CDR3 contains 12 residues. In nucleotides, the CDR3 is TGTGCCTGGAATACAGGGGGTCAGCCCCAGCATTTT. Its translation: CAWNTGGQPQHF. The full variable domain, with the rest looked up from reference TRBV30 and TRBJ1-5, is SQTIHQWPATLVQPVGSPLSLECTVEGTSNPNLYWYRQAAGRGLQLLFYSVGIGQISSEVPQNLSASRPQDRQFILSSKKLLLSDSGFYLCAWNTGGQPQHFGDGTRLSIL.

This rearrangement joins TRBV11-2 to TRBJ2-3, with TRBD2 identical over 10 bases. Looked up from germline, CDR1 is SGHAT and CDR2 is FQNNGV. V lost 5 bases to trimming and J lost 6 bases; unmatched junction nucleotides: 14. CDR3 length: 17 residues. This CDR3 reads CASSPTWTSGGVDTQYF. In DNA form, the CDR3 reads TGTGCCAGCAGCCCCACATGGACTAGCGGTGGGGTGGATACGCAGTATTTT.